The clone carrying this T cell receptor (beta chain) was seen more than once but under ten times. This sample's time point: healthy volunteer bleed at 2 weeks. RNA extraction used unfractionated whole blood as the source of total RNA. In TCRdb, the RACE reads were re-called with MiXCR into one record per CDR3 protein. Here the sample spans just over 90,000 distinct CDR3 sequences, about 8.8% being singletons. This record belongs to a study of human T cells and chemical hapten exposure. This sequence originates from a female donor in good health. Some clones in this sample may be carry-over from other donors' samples. Source material: whole blood.

CDR3 coding DNA: TGTGCCAGCTCACTATGGACAGGGGAAAATGAAAAACTGTTTTTT. As protein: CASSLWTGENEKLFF. The chain is built from TRBV18 and TRBJ1-4; 9 bases align to TRBD1. This CDR3 has 15 amino acids. J lost 5 bases, V lost 4 bases, and 5 bases had no gene match. The germline CDR1 and CDR2 sequences are KGHSH and LQKENI.